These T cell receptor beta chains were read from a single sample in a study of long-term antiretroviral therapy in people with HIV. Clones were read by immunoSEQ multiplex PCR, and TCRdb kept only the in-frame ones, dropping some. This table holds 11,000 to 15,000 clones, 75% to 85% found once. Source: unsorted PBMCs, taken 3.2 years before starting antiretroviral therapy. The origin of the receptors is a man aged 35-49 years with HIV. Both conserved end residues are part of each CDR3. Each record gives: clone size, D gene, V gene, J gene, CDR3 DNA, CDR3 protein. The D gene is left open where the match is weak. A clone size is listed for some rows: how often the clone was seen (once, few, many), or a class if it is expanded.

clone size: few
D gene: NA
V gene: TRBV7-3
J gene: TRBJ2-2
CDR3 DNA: TGTGCCAGCAGCTTAAAGCCGGGGACCGGGGAGCTGTTTTTT
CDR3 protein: CASSLKPGTGELFF

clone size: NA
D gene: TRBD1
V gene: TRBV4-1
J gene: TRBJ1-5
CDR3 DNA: TGCGCCAGCAGCCAAGAGGGACAGGGGGTCGGCAATCAGCCCCAGCATTTT
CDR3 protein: CASSQEGQGVGNQPQHF

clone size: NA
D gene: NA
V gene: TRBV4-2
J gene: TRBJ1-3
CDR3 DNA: TGTGCCAGCAGCCAAGGGACGGTAGGTGGAAACACCATATATTTT
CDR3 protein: CASSQGTVGGNTIYF

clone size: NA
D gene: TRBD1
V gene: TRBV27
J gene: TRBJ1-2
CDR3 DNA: TGTGCCAGCAGTTTAACGGGGACAGGCTCTTATGGCTACACCTTC
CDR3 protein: CASSLTGTGSYGYTF

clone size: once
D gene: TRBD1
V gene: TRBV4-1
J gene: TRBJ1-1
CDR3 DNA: TGCGCCAGCAGCCAAGGCGTGGGACAGGCGAACACTGAAGCTTTCTTT
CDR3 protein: CASSQGVGQANTEAFF

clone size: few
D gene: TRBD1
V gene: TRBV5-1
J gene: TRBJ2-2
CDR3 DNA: TGCGCCAGCAGCTTGGAGTGGACAGGGGGAATCGGGGAGCTGTTTTTT
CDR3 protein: CASSLEWTGGIGELFF

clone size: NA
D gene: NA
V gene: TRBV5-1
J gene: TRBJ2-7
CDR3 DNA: TGCGCCAGCAGCTATGACGGAACCTACGAGCAGTACTTC
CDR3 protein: CASSYDGTYEQYF

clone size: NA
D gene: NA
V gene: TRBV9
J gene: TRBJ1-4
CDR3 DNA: TGTGCCAGCAGCGTAGCTCCAGGGGCTGGGGAAAAACTGTTTTTT
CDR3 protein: CASSVAPGAGEKLFF

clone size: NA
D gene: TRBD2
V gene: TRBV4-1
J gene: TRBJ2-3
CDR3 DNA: TGCGCCAGCAGCCAAGCCCCAGCTAGCGGGGGCACAGATACGCAGTATTTT
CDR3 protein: CASSQAPASGGTDTQYF

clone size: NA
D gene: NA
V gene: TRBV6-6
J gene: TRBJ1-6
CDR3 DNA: TGTGCCAGCAGTTACTCAGGGCAGGGAGGCTCACCCCTCCACTTT
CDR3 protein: CASSYSGQGGSPLHF

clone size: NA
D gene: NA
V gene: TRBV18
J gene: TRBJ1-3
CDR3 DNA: TGTGCCAGCTCACCTGACTCGAACTCTGGAAACACCATATATTTT
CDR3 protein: CASSPDSNSGNTIYF

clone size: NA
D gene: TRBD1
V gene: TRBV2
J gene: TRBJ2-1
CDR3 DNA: TGTGCCAGCAGTGAAGAGGGACAGGGCAATGAGCAGTTCTTC
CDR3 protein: CASSEEGQGNEQFF

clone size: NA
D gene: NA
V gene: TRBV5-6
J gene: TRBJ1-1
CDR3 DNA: TGTGCCAGCAGCGTCCCCTTGGGAAACACTGAAGCTTTCTTT
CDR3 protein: CASSVPLGNTEAFF

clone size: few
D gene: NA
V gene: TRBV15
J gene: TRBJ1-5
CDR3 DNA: TGTGCCACCAGCAGAGGGCAATCTGGGGATCAGCCCCAGCATTTT
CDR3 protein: CATSRGQSGDQPQHF

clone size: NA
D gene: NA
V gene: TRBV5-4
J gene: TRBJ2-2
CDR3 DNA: TGTGCCACTGCATTTCAAAGCACCGGGGAGCTGTTTTTT
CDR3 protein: CATAFQSTGELFF

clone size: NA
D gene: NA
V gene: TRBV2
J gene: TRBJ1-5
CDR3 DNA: TGTGCCAGCAGTGAATGGGAGGGCCTTAGCAATCAGCCCCAGCATTTT
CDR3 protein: CASSEWEGLSNQPQHF

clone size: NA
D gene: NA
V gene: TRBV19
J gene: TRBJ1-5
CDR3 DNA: TGTGCCAGTAGTATAATTCCGGACACTCCCTATAGCAATCAGCCCCAGCATTTT
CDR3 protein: CASSIIPDTPYSNQPQHF

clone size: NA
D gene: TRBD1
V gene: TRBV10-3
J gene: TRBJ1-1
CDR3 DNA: TGTGCCATCAGTGAAGGGACAGGGAACACTGAAGCTTTCTTT
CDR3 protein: CAISEGTGNTEAFF

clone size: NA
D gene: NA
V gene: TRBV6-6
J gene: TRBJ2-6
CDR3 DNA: TGTGCCAGCACCCGGCCGGACTCTGGGGCCAACGTCCTGACTTTC
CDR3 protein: CASTRPDSGANVLTF

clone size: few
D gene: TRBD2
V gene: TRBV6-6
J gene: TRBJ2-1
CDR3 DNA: TGTGCCAGCAGTCCAGGGTATAGCGGGGGGGGAAATGAGCAGTTCTTC
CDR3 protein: CASSPGYSGGGNEQFF

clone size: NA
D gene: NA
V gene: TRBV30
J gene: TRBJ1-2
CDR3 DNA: TGTGCCTGGACCCGATCGGGCGGTCTTGGCTACACCTTC
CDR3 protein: CAWTRSGGLGYTF

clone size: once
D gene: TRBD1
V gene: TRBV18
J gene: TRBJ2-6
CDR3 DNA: TGTGCCAGCTCACCACCCGGGACAGGGAGTACTGGGGCCAACGTCCTGACTTTC
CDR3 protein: CASSPPGTGSTGANVLTF

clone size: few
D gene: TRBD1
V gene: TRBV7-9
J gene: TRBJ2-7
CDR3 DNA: TGTGCCAGCAGCTCCGTCGGACAGGGTTACGAGCAGTACTTC
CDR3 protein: CASSSVGQGYEQYF

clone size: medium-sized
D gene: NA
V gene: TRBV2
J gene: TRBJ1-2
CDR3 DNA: TGTGCCAGCAGTGACGCTCCGGTCGACTATGACTATGGCTACACCTTC
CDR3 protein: CASSDAPVDYDYGYTF

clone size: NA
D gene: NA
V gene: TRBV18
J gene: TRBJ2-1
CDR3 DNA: TGTGCCAGCTCGCCTCCGAGGGGGGGCTACAATGAGCAGTTCTTC
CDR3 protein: CASSPPRGGYNEQFF

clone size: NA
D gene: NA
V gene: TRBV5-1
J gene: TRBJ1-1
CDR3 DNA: TGCGCCAGCAGCTCGGGGGCGACTCTGAACACTGAAGCTTTCTTT
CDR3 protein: CASSSGATLNTEAFF

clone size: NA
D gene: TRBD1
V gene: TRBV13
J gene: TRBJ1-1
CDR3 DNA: TGTGCCAGCAGCTCCAACAACAGGGGACTGAACACTGAAGCTTTCTTT
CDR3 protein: CASSSNNRGLNTEAFF

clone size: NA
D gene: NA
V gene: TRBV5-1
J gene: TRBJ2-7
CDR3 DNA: TGCGCCAGCAGCTTGGGCGGATTCTACGAGCAGTACTTC
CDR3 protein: CASSLGGFYEQYF

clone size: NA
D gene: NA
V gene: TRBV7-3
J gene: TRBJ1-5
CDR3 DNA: TGTGCCAGCAGCACGGACCGAAATCAGCCCCAGCATTTT
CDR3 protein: CASSTDRNQPQHF

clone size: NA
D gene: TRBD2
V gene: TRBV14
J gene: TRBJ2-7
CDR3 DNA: TGTGCCAGCAGCCAAGGTCCGGGGAGGGTTTACGAGCAGTACTTC
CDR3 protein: CASSQGPGRVYEQYF

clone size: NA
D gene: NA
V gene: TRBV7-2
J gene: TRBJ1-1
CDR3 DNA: TGTGCCAGCAGCCGAGGAAGCAGGGGGAACACTGAAGCTTTCTTT
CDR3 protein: CASSRGSRGNTEAFF

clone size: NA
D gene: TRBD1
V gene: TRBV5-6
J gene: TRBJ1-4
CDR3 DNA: TGTGCCAGCAGCCTGACAGGGGATGAAAAACTGTTTTTT
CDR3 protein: CASSLTGDEKLFF

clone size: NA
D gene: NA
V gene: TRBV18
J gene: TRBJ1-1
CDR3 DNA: TGTGCCAGCTCACCACCGTCATCAGTACAGGGATCGAACACTGAAGCTTTCTTT
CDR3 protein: CASSPPSSVQGSNTEAFF

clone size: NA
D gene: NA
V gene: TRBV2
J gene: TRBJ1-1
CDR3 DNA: TGTGCCAGCAGCAACAATATGAACACTGAAGCTTTCTTT
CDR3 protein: CASSNNMNTEAFF

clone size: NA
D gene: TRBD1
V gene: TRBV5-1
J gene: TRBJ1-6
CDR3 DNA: TGCGCCAGCAGCCAGCAGCTTGGGACAGAGGATAATTCACCCCTCCACTTT
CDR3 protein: CASSQQLGTEDNSPLHF

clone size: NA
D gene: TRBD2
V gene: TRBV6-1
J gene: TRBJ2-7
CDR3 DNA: TGTGCCAGCAGTGTAGCGGGGGTCGTCTACGAGCAGTACTTC
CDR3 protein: CASSVAGVVYEQYF

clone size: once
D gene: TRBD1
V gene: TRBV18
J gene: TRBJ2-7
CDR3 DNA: TGTGCCAGCTCACCAGGGACAGGGGGTCGAAGCTCCTACGAGCAGTACTTC
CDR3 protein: CASSPGTGGRSSYEQYF

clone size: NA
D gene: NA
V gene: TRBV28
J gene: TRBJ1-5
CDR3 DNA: TGTGCCACCACCATTGGGACTAATCAGCCCCAGCATTTT
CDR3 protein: CATTIGTNQPQHF

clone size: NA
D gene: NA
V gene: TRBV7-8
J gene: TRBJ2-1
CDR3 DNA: TGTGCCAGCAGCCCCCTCGCCGGGACAAAGAGGGGGAATGAGCAGTTCTTC
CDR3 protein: CASSPLAGTKRGNEQFF

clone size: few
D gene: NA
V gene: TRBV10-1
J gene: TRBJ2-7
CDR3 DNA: TGCGCCAGCAGTGACCAGGGTAAAACCTACGAGCAGTACTTC
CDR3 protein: CASSDQGKTYEQYF

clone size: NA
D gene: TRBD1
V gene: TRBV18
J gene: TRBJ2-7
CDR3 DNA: TGTGCCAGCTCATCTGGGACAGTTACCTACGAGCAGTACTTC
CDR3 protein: CASSSGTVTYEQYF

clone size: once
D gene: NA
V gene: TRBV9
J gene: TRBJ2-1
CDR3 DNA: TGTGCCAGCAGCGGAGGGCTGGGTGAGCAGTTCTTC
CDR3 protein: CASSGGLGEQFF

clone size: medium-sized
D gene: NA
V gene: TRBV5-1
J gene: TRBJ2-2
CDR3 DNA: TGCGCCAGCAGCTCCGGACCGGGGTCTACCGGGGAGCTGTTTTTT
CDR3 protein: CASSSGPGSTGELFF